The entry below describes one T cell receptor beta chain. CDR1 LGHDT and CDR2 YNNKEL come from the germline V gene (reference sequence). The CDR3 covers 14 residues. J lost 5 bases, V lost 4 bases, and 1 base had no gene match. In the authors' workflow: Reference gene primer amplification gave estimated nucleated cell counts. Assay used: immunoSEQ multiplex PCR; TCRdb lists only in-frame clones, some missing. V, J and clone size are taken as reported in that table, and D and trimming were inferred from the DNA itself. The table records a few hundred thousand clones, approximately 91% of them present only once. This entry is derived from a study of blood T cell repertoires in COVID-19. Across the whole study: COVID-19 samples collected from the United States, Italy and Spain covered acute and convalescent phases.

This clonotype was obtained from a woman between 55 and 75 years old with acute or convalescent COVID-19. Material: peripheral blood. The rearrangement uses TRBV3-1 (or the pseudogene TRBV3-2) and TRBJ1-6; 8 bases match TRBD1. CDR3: CASSPGQDNSPLHF. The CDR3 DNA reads TGTGCCAGCAGCCCGGGACAGGATAATTCACCCCTCCACTTT.